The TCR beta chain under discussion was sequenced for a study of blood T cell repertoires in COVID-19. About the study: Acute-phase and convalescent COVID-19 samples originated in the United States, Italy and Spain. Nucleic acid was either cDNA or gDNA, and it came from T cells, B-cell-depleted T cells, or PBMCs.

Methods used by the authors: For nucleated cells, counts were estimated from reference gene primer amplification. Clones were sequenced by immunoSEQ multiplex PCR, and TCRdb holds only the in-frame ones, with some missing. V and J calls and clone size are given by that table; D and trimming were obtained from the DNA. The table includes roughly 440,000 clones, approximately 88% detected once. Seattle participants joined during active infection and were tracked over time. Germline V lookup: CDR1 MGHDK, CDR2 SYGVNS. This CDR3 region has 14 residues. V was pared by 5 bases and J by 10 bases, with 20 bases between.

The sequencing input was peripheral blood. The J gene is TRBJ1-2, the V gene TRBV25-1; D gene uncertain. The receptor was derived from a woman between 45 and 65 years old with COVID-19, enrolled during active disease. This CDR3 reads CASSPLDGPRVYTF. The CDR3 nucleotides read TGTGCCAGCAGTCCTCTCGACGGCCCCCGGGTCTACACCTTC.